This passage covers 26 T cell receptor beta chains from one sample sequenced in a study of blood T cell repertoires in COVID-19 (TCRdb year 2020). The method behind the library was the immunoSEQ multiplex PCR assay. The table was pulled from immuneACCESS by TCRdb, which kept in-frame rearrangements only. Such tables lose some clones; where checked, under half of the loss comes from unresolved V genes, and the rest has no known cause. This sample has about 80,000 clones in its table, and 90% of those were observed once. Of the sample, around 4% falls within the top ten clones. The sample was peripheral blood. These receptors were taken from a woman over 75 with active or convalescent COVID-19.

The chain carries TRBV30 and TRBJ2-2; D gene unclear. Per the germline V gene, CDR1 is GTSNPN and CDR2 is SVGIG (reference sequence). The V end lost 3 bases, the J end lost 0 bases, and 8 bases lay between the germline ends. The CDR3 is 14 amino acids. CDR3 protein: CAWRSLANTGELFF. The CDR3 bases are TGTGCCTGGAGGAGCTTAGCGAACACCGGGGAGCTGTTTTTT.

This sequence joins TRBV2 and TRBJ2-1; 8 bases fit TRBD2. This CDR3 region has 14 residues. Unmatched junction bases numbered 16, after V lost 7 bases and J lost 14 bases. Germline-derived CDR1 and CDR2 are SNHLY and FYNNEI. CDR3 coding DNA: TGTGCCAGCATATTCGCCATCTCGGGAGGGGGAAAGTTCTTC. Translating gives CASIFAISGGGKFF.

V is TRBV5-1 and J is TRBJ2-1; D unclear. Germline loops: CDR1 SGHRS, CDR2 YFSETQ. V dropped 0 bases and J dropped 12 bases, with 13 bases sitting between them. This CDR3 region has 13 residues. CDR3 nucleotide sequence: TGCGCCAGCAGCTTGGCCGGGTCCGGCTTGCAGTTCTTC. This sequence encodes CASSLAGSGLQFF.

V and J are TRBV4-2 and TRBJ2-1, with 7 nucleotides matching TRBD2. The CDR3 totals 15 residues. V gave up 6 bases and J gave up 0 bases; unmatched junction bases: 5. In germline, CDR1 is LGHNA, CDR2 YNFKEQ. CDR3 protein: CASRREGSSYNEQFF. CDR3 in DNA: TGTGCCAGCAGAAGGGAGGGTAGCTCCTACAATGAGCAGTTCTTC.

J is TRBJ2-3 and V is TRBV5-1; 14 bases agree with TRBD2. CDR1 is SGHRS and CDR2 is YFSETQ in the germline V gene. The trim removed 0 bases at V and 4 bases at J, leaving 4 bases unmatched. The CDR3 is 17 amino acids. CDR3: CASSLAGTSGRSDTQYF. The CDR3 nucleotides read TGCGCCAGCAGCTTGGCCGGGACTAGCGGGAGATCAGATACGCAGTATTTT.

The rearrangement joins TRBV7-8 to TRBJ2-3; TRBD2 aligns across 10 bases. This CDR3 has 15 amino acids. CDR1 and CDR2 (germline): SGHVS, FQNEAQ. V was clipped by 5 bases and J by 1 base; unmatched bases: 3. CDR3 in amino acids: CASSNLAGGTDTQYF. CDR3 nucleotides: TGTGCCAGCAGCAATCTAGCGGGAGGCACAGATACGCAGTATTTT. The full variable domain, with the rest looked up from reference TRBV7-8 and TRBJ2-3, is GAGVSQSPRYKVAKRGQDVALRCDPISGHVSLFWYQQALGQGPEFLTYFQNEAQLDKSGLPSDRFFAERPEGSVSTLKIQRTQQEDSAVYLCASSNLAGGTDTQYFGPGTRLTVL.

This rearrangement joins TRBV9 to TRBJ2-1; 8 positions agree with TRBD2. In germline, CDR1 is SGDLS, CDR2 YYNGEE. This CDR3 spans 13 amino acids. V lost 0 bases, J lost 9 bases, and 2 bases stayed unmatched. The CDR3 region is CASSVVSGTEQFF. CDR3 bases: TGTGCCAGCAGCGTAGTTAGCGGGACTGAGCAGTTCTTC.

This chain uses TRBV30 with TRBJ2-1; TRBD2 is a possible D gene (5 bases). V lost 0 bases to trimming and J lost 9 bases, with 18 bases between them. The CDR3 runs 15 residues. Germline V gene sequence: CDR1 GTSNPN, CDR2 SVGIG (reference sequence). The CDR3 protein is CAWSVEGSYASEQFF. Written as DNA, the CDR3 is TGTGCCTGGAGTGTAGAGGGTTCCTACGCCAGTGAGCAGTTCTTC.

V gene TRBV7-3 combines with J gene TRBJ1-1; TRBD1 is a possible D gene (5 bases). V was cut by 0 bases and J by 4 bases, with 6 bases left in between. The CDR3 runs to 13 residues. The germline CDR1 and CDR2 sequences are SGHTA and FQGTGA. CDR3 sequence (DNA): TGTGCCAGCAGCTTAACGGGGGGCACTGAAGCTTTCTTT. It codes for CASSLTGGTEAFF.

V usage is TRBV19 and J usage is TRBJ1-5, with D possibly TRBD1 on 5 matching bases. This CDR3 has 14 amino acids. In germline, CDR1 is LNHDA, CDR2 SQIVND (reference sequence). V was cut by 5 bases and J by 0 bases, with 8 bases left in between. The CDR3 bases are TGTGCCAGTAGTGGGGGGTTTAGCAATCAGCCCCAGCATTTT. It is translated as CASSGGFSNQPQHF.

The chain has TRBV18 and TRBJ1-5; 9 nucleotides line up with TRBD1. Trimming removed 3 bases from V and 1 base from J; junction bases left unmatched: 7. The germline gives CDR1 KGHSH, CDR2 LQKENI. This CDR3 is built from 17 residues. The CDR3 here is CASSPSGTGRSNQPQHF. The CDR3 DNA sequence: TGTGCCAGCTCACCGTCCGGGACAGGGAGAAGCAATCAGCCCCAGCATTTT.

V and J are TRBV6-2 or TRBV6-3 and TRBJ1-5; perhaps TRBD1 as D (5 bases). The V gene's germline CDR1 is MNHEY and CDR2 SVGEGT. The germline V and J ends were trimmed by 2 bases and 6 bases, with 8 bases remaining between them. The CDR3 has 13 residues. The CDR3 is CASSYRRGQPQHF. The CDR3 coding sequence is TGTGCCAGCAGTTACCGAAGGGGTCAGCCCCAGCATTTT.

The gene calls are TRBV28 and TRBJ2-7, with no clear D. V was cut by 4 bases and J by 2 bases, with 3 bases left in between. Germline CDR1 reads MDHEN; CDR2 reads SYDVKM. The CDR3 has 11 residues. CDR3: CASSSAYEQYF. For the CDR3, the DNA is TGTGCCAGCAGTTCGGCCTACGAGCAGTACTTC.

A word on this clone: The junction shows a germline mismatch at one end, possibly a read error. This chain connects TRBV7-8 to TRBJ1-5, with TRBD1 as a possible D gene (6 bases). The V gene's germline CDR1 is SGHVS and CDR2 FQNEAQ. The CDR3 sequence is 18 residues long. CDR3 in DNA: TGTGCCAGCACCTTACGGGGCGGGGGGCGCGTTGGCAATCAGCCCCAGCATTTT. Amino acid sequence: CASTLRGGGRVGNQPQHF. Together with reference TRBV7-8 and TRBJ1-5, the CDR3 gives the full variable domain: GAGVSQSPRYKVAKRGQDVALRCDPISGHVSLFWYQQALGQGPEFLTYFQNEAQLDKSGLPSDRFFAERPEGSVSTLKIQRTQQEDSAVYLCASTLRGGGRVGNQPQHFGDGTRLSIL.

The V and J genes are TRBV9 and TRBJ2-3, with TRBD2 matching over 7 bases. CDR3 length equals 16 residues. Germline V lookup: CDR1 SGDLS, CDR2 YYNGEE. Trimming took 4 bases from V and 1 from J; bases not matched to a gene: 9. The CDR3 nucleotides are TGTGCCAGCAGCCCGGGGGGAGGGCTTGGCACAGATACGCAGTATTTT. Amino acid sequence: CASSPGGGLGTDTQYF.

CDR3 coding DNA: TGTGCCAGCTCACCTGCAGGGGGCCCTTACAATGAGCAGTTCTTC. This codes for CASSPAGGPYNEQFF. The gene calls are TRBV18 and TRBJ2-1; 8 bases map to TRBD1. This CDR3 is built from 15 residues. Trimming at V came to 3 bases and at J to 4 bases, leaving 5 bases not matched to a gene. CDR1 KGHSH and CDR2 LQKENI come from the germline V gene.

This clone was detected only once. The rearrangement links TRBV10-3 to TRBJ2-3, with 7 positions matching TRBD2. V lost 2 bases, J lost 0 bases, and 5 bases stayed unmatched. The CDR3 is made up of 16 amino acids. Germline V lookup: CDR1 ENHRY, CDR2 SYGVKD. CDR3 loop: CAISEIQTSSTDTQYF. In nucleotides, the CDR3 is TGTGCCATCAGTGAGATTCAGACTAGCAGCACAGATACGCAGTATTTT.

Comment on this clone: This specimen includes other DNA sequences encoding the same CDR3. This chain joins TRBV3-1 (or the pseudogene TRBV3-2) and TRBJ2-2; D unresolved. From germline, CDR1 is LGHDT and CDR2 YNNKEL (reference sequence). This CDR3 contains 12 residues. V was pared by 0 bases and J by 7 bases, with 3 bases between. As DNA, the CDR3 is TGTGCCAGCAGCCAAGACCTCGGGGAGCTGTTTTTT. Translated: CASSQDLGELFF.

The V and J genes are TRBV9 and TRBJ2-2; D is perhaps TRBD1 (6 bases). The V gene's germline CDR1 is SGDLS and CDR2 YYNGEE. The CDR3 runs 16 residues. The V gene lost 0 bases and the J gene lost 1 base, with 10 bases spanning the gap. The CDR3 reads CASSVATGLNTGELFF. Written as DNA, the CDR3 is TGTGCCAGCAGCGTAGCTACAGGGTTGAACACCGGGGAGCTGTTTTTT.

The V gene is TRBV5-3, the J gene TRBJ1-1, with TRBD1 matching over 11 bases. TRBV5-3 carries the ORF label, with uncertain function. After removal of 4 bases from V and 4 bases from J, the junction contained 3 bases not matched to a gene. The CDR3 sequence is 14 residues long. CDR3 nucleotides: TGTGCCAGAAGCGGACAGGGGGCTGGCACTGAAGCTTTCTTT. It codes for CARSGQGAGTEAFF.

The rearrangement joins TRBV3-1 (or the pseudogene TRBV3-2) to TRBJ2-7; 14 nucleotides agree with TRBD2. Trimming at V came to 4 bases and at J to 0 bases, leaving 14 bases not matched to a gene. The CDR3 loop spans 20 amino acids. The V gene's germline CDR1 is LGHDT and CDR2 YNNKEL (reference sequence). The CDR3: CASSRKVVTSGRAPSYEQYF. CDR3 sequence (DNA): TGTGCCAGCAGCCGCAAGGTCGTGACTAGCGGGAGGGCTCCCTCCTACGAGCAGTACTTC.

The V gene is TRBV5-1, the J gene TRBJ2-1, with a weak D call TRBD1 (5 bases). V was clipped by 0 bases and J by 2 bases, with 9 bases between them. Germline V lookup: CDR1 SGHRS, CDR2 YFSETQ. This CDR3 is 15 amino acids long. The CDR3 DNA sequence: TGCGCCAGCAGCTTGGGATGGACAACCTACAATGAGCAGTTCTTC. It is translated as CASSLGWTTYNEQFF.

The rearrangement joins TRBV11-2 to TRBJ2-3, with 9 nucleotides matching TRBD2. Germline CDR1 SGHAT, CDR2 FQNNGV. This CDR3 has 15 residues. J was trimmed by 6 bases and V by 5 bases; bases with no gene match: 9. The CDR3 nucleotides are TGTGCCAGCAGCCCCGGGCTAGCGGGGATTGATACGCAGTATTTT. This translates into CASSPGLAGIDTQYF. Together with reference TRBV11-2 and TRBJ2-3, the CDR3 gives the full variable domain: EAGVAQSPRYKIIEKRQSVAFWCNPISGHATLYWYQQILGQGPKLLIQFQNNGVVDDSQLPKDRFSAERLKGVDSTLKIQPAKLEDSAVYLCASSPGLAGIDTQYFGPGTRLTVL.

The rearrangement uses TRBV9 and TRBJ1-1, with TRBD1 as a possible D gene (5 bases). There are 14 residues in the CDR3. V was pared by 1 base and J by 1 base, with 8 bases between. Germline V gene data show CDR1 as SGDLS and CDR2 as YYNGEE. The chain's CDR3 is CASSVITGNTEAFF. As DNA, the CDR3 is TGTGCCAGCAGCGTAATAACAGGGAACACTGAAGCTTTCTTT.

This chain links TRBV7-9 with TRBJ1-1, with TRBD1 matching 8 bases. The CDR3 has 14 amino acids. The ends lost 1 base at V and 7 bases at J; junction bases unmatched: 5. Germline V CDR1 and CDR2: SEHNR, FQNEAQ (reference sequence). CDR3 DNA: TGTGCCAGCAGCTTAGTCCAGGGGGCCTTTGAAGCTTTCTTT. The encoded protein is CASSLVQGAFEAFF.

The V and J genes are TRBV28 and TRBJ2-7; TRBD2 aligns across 12 bases. This CDR3 contains 14 residues. Germline V gene data show CDR1 as MDHEN and CDR2 as SYDVKM. The V segment lost 4 bases and the J segment 3 bases; nucleotides outside the gene matches: 1. CDR3 sequence: CASSSLAGGYEQYF. CDR3 sequence (DNA): TGTGCCAGCAGTTCACTAGCGGGGGGCTACGAGCAGTACTTC.